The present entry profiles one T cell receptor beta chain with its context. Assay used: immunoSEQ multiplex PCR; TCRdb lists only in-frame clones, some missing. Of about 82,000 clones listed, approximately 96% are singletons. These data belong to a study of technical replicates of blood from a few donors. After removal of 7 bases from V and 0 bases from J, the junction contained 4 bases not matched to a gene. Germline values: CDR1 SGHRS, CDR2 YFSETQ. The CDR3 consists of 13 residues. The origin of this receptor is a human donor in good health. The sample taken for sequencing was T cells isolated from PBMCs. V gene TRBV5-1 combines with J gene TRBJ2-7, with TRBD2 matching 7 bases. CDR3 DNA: TGCGCCAGCGGCGGGAGTAGCTCCTACGAGCAGTACTTC. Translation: CASGGSSSYEQYF.